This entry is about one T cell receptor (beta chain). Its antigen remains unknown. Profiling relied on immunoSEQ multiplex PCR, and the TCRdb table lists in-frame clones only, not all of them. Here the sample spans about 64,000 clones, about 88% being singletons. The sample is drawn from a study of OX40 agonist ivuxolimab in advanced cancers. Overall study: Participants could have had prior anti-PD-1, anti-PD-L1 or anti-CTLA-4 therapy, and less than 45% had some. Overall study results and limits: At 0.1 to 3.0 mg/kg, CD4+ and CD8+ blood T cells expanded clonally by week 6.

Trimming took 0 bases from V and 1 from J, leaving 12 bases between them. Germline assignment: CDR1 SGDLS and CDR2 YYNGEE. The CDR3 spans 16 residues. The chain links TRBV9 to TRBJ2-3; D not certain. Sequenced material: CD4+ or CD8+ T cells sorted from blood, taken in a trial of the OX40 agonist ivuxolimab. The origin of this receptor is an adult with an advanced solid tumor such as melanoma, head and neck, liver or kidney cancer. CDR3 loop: CASSVAGSPGTDTQYF. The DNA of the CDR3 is TGTGCCAGCAGCGTAGCGGGCTCGCCGGGCACAGATACGCAGTATTTT.